The entry below describes one TCR beta chain. This specimen comes from a study of Ad26.COV2.S vaccination and SARS-CoV-2 variants. Study-level background: Once or twice, 56 days apart, Ad26.COV2.S was delivered intramuscularly.

Measured with immunoSEQ multiplex PCR; TCRdb has only the in-frame clones, and not every one. The table has hundreds of thousands of clones, about 89% seen once. The treatment denotes: around 19 received Ad26.COV2.S at low or high dose, single or two shots; about 5 received placebo; per-sample allocation not given. It was on day 63 after the first vaccine or placebo injection that samples were taken. Trimming cost V 1 base and J 0 bases; bases outside gene matches: 2. The CDR3 runs 15 residues. Germline V CDR1 and CDR2: MGHRA, YSYEKL. This clonotype originated in a person aged 18-65 years who received the Ad26.COV2.S COVID-19 vaccine or a placebo. The material was peripheral blood, obtained in a trial of Ad26.COV2.S vaccine versus placebo. The chain employs TRBV4-1 and TRBJ2-7; 8 bases line up with TRBD1. CDR3 region: CASSQGTGSSYEQYF. CDR3 DNA sequence: TGCGCCAGCAGCCAAGGGACAGGGAGCTCCTACGAGCAGTACTTC.